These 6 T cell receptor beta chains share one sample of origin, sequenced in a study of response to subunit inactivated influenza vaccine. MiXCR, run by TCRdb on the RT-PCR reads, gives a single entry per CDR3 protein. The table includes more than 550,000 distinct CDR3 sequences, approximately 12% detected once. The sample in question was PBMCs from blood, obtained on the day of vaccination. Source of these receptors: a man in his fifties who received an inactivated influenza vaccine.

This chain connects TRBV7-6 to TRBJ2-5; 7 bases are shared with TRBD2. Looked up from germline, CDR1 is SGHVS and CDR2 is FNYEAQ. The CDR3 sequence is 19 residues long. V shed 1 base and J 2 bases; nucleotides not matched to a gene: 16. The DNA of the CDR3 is TGTGCCAGCAGCTTAGGCAGGTTGAGGGCTAGCGGAAAACAAGAGACCCAGTACTTC. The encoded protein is CASSLGRLRASGKQETQYF.

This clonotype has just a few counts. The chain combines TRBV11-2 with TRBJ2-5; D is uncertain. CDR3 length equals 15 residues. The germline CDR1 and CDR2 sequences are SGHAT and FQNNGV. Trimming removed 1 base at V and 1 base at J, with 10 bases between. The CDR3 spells CASSLGVSTQETQYF. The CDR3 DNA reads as TGTGCCAGCAGCTTAGGGGTCAGCACCCAAGAGACCCAGTACTTC.

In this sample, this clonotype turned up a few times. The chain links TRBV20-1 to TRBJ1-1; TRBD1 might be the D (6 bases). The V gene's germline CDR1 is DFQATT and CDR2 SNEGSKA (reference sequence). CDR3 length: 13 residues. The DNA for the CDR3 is TGCAGCAGCCCCAGGGGTATCTATGCTGAAGCTTTCTTT. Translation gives CSSPRGIYAEAFF.

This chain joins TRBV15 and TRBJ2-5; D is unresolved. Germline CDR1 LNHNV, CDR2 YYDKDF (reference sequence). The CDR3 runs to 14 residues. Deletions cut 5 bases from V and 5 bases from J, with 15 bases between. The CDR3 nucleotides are TGTGCCACCAGCCTATCTGCCCTATTGGAGACCCAGTACTTC. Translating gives CATSLSALLETQYF. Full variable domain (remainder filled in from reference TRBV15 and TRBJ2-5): DAMVIQNPRYQVTQFGKPVTLSCSQTLNHNVMYWYQQKSSQAPKLLFHYYDKDFNNEADTPDNFQSRRPNTSFCFLDIRSPGLGDTAMYLCATSLSALLETQYFGPGTRLLVL.

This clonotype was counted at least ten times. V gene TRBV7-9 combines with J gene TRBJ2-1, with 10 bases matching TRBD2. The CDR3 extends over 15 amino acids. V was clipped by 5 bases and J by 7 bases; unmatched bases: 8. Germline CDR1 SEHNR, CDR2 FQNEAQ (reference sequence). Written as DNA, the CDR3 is TGTGCCAGCAGCCTACCTAGCGGGAGTATTAATGAGCAGTTCTTC. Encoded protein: CASSLPSGSINEQFF.

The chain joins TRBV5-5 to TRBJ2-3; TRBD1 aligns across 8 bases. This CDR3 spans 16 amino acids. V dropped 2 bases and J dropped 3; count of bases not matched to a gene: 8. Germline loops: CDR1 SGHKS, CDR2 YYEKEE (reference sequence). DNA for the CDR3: TGTGCCAGCAGCTTAGGTCCAGGGGGCATGACAGATACGCAGTATTTT. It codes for CASSLGPGGMTDTQYF.